This is a list of T cell receptor beta chains from one sample in a study of blood T cell repertoires in COVID-19. Generated by immunoSEQ multiplex PCR, the TCRdb table keeps only in-frame clones and is missing some. The table records 46,000 or so clones, 90% of them present only once. Material for sequencing was peripheral blood. The receptors originated from a man between 65 and 85 years old with active COVID-19. Both conserved end residues are part of each CDR3. A D gene is named only where the DNA matches it firmly. A clone size is listed for some rows: how often the clone was seen (once, few, many), or a class if it is expanded.

v_call	j_call	clone_size	d_call	cdr3_nt	cdr3_aa
TRBV24-1	TRBJ2-3	.	TRBD2	TGTGCCACCAGTGATAAACGGGGGGAAGGCACAGATACGCAGTATTTT	CATSDKRGEGTDTQYF
TRBV7-8	TRBJ2-2	.	.	TGTGCCAGCAGCCGAGGGACTTTCAACACCGGGGAGCTGTTTTTT	CASSRGTFNTGELFF
TRBV2	TRBJ2-7	.	TRBD2	TGTGCCAGCAGGCGGGAGCTTCCGGCGGGGGGCGAGCAGTACTTC	CASRRELPAGGEQYF
TRBV5-1	TRBJ2-5	.	.	TGCGCCAGCAGCTTGGCCTCCACGGGTAAAGAGACCCAGTACTTC	CASSLASTGKETQYF
TRBV18	TRBJ1-6	.	TRBD1	TGTGCCAGCTCACTACAGGGGGCGTTGAATTCACCCCTCCACTTT	CASSLQGALNSPLHF
TRBV13	TRBJ1-5	.	TRBD1	TGTGCCAGCAGCTTTGGGACAGGTGAGGGGCAGCCCCAGCATTTT	CASSFGTGEGQPQHF
TRBV4-3	TRBJ2-1	once	TRBD2	TGCGCCAGCAGCCAAGGAACTAGCGAGTCCACAAATGAGCAGTTCTTC	CASSQGTSESTNEQFF
TRBV19	TRBJ2-7	few	TRBD1	TGTGCCAGTAGTACCGGGACAGGGGGCGTCCTCTTCTACGAGCAGTACTTC	CASSTGTGGVLFYEQYF
TRBV18	TRBJ2-5	.	TRBD1	TGTGCCAGCTCACCGCACGTACCTGGGACAGGGGACGAGACCCAGTACTTC	CASSPHVPGTGDETQYF
TRBV27	TRBJ2-5	.	TRBD1	TGTGCCAGCAGTTGGGGACAGAGCCAAGAGACCCAGTACTTC	CASSWGQSQETQYF
TRBV5-5	TRBJ2-7	.	.	TGTGCCAGCAGCTTGGTCGTAGGAGTAGAAGCCTACGAGCAGTACTTC	CASSLVVGVEAYEQYF
TRBV5-1	TRBJ2-5	.	TRBD1	TGCGCCAGCAGCTTGGATCAGGGGGTAAAAGAGACCCAGTACTTC	CASSLDQGVKETQYF
TRBV9	TRBJ1-2	.	.	TGTGCCAGCAGCGTAGGAGGGGGAAACTATGGCTACACCTTC	CASSVGGGNYGYTF
TRBV18	TRBJ2-1	once	TRBD1	TGTGCCAGCTCACCACTGGGACAGGGAAGGAATGAGCAGTTCTTC	CASSPLGQGRNEQFF
TRBV19	TRBJ1-1	few	.	TGTGCCAGTAGTGCGACGGGTATGAACACTGAAGCTTTCTTT	CASSATGMNTEAFF
TRBV6-1	TRBJ2-1	.	TRBD1	TGTGCCAGCAGTGAATTCCGGACAGGTACCTACAATGAGCAGTTCTTC	CASSEFRTGTYNEQFF
TRBV5-4	TRBJ1-4	.	.	TGTGCCAGCAGCTTGCGGGGGGCCGGGAATGAAAAACTGTTTTTT	CASSLRGAGNEKLFF
TRBV4-3	TRBJ1-6	.	.	TGCGCCAGCAGCCAAGATCGAGGGCGGAATTCACCCCTCCACTTT	CASSQDRGRNSPLHF
TRBV19	TRBJ2-5	.	.	TGTGCCAGTAGTATATATTTTGGGCAGGTTCAAGAGACCCAGTACTTC	CASSIYFGQVQETQYF
TRBV6-2/TRBV6-3	TRBJ2-7	.	TRBD1	TGTGCCAGCAGTTTGGACAGGGGGCGAGGGCAGTACTTC	CASSLDRGRGQYF
TRBV6-8	TRBJ2-5	once	.	TGTGCCAGCAGCCCCCTCGAGGGGGTTCAAGAGACCCAGTACTTC	CASSPLEGVQETQYF
TRBV6-5	TRBJ1-1	.	.	TGTGCCAGCAGAAAAGACAGCTTGAACACTGAAGCTTTCTTT	CASRKDSLNTEAFF
TRBV5-4	TRBJ1-2	.	TRBD1	TGTGCCAGCAGCCCCCGAAGGCAGGGGGTAGGGAATGGCTACACCTTC	CASSPRRQGVGNGYTF
TRBV11-3	TRBJ2-5	.	TRBD2	TGTGCCAGCAGCTTAGTCGGTAGGGAGGGAGAGACCCAGTACTTC	CASSLVGREGETQYF
TRBV19	TRBJ2-1	.	TRBD1	TGTGCCAGTAGCTCACCGGGACAGGGACATGAGCAGTTCTTC	CASSSPGQGHEQFF
TRBV28	TRBJ2-1	.	TRBD2	TGTGCCAGCACCAGAGCGAATAGCGGGAGGACCCTTCTCTACAATGAGCAGTTCTTC	CASTRANSGRTLLYNEQFF
TRBV7-2	TRBJ2-7	.	.	TGTGCCAGCAGCTTAGGTGGGCTAGCGAGTACCTACGAGCAGTACTTC	CASSLGGLASTYEQYF
TRBV28	TRBJ1-6	.	.	TGTGCCAGCAGTCCACCAAAATCGACGGGAATGGATTCACCCCTCCACTTT	CASSPPKSTGMDSPLHF
TRBV3-1/TRBV3-2	TRBJ1-2	.	.	TGTGCCAGCAGCCAAGGACAGAGCTATGGCTACACCTTC	CASSQGQSYGYTF
TRBV14	TRBJ2-7	.	.	TGTGCCAGCAGCCAAACAGGGTGGGTACCCTACGAGCAGTACTTC	CASSQTGWVPYEQYF
TRBV29-1	TRBJ2-7	.	.	TGCAGCGCTTCGTGGGGCCTAGGGTACGAGCAGTACTTC	CSASWGLGYEQYF
TRBV9	TRBJ2-2	.	.	TGTGCCAGCAGCACCCGGACGGGGGTACCCGAGCTGTTTTTT	CASSTRTGVPELFF
TRBV7-2	TRBJ2-7	.	TRBD1	TGTGCCAGCAGCTTAGGGGACAGGGTCTACGAGCAGTACTTC	CASSLGDRVYEQYF
TRBV30	TRBJ2-7	.	TRBD2	TGTGCTATCCGGGAGGTTTACGAGCAGTACTTC	CAIREVYEQYF
TRBV3-1/TRBV3-2	TRBJ1-2	.	TRBD1	TGTGCCAGCAGCCAAGATCGACCTCAGGCGGGAACAGGGGCCTCTGGCTACACCTTC	CASSQDRPQAGTGASGYTF
TRBV19	TRBJ2-1	.	.	TGTGCCAGTAGTATAGCCAGGGACAATGAGCAGTTCTTC	CASSIARDNEQFF
TRBV7-9	TRBJ2-7	few	TRBD1	TGTGCCAGCAGCTCGCGGACGGGACAGGGAAGTCTGGGTTCCTACGAGCAGTACTTC	CASSSRTGQGSLGSYEQYF
TRBV19	TRBJ2-6	.	.	TGTGCCAGTAGTATCTCTGTTTGGGGGGAGGACGCTGGGGCCAACGTCCTGACTTTC	CASSISVWGEDAGANVLTF
TRBV2	TRBJ1-5	.	.	TGTGCCAGCAGTGAAGTGGGCAGTCAATATCAGCCCCAGCATTTT	CASSEVGSQYQPQHF
TRBV4-2	TRBJ2-3	.	TRBD2	TGTGCCAGCAGCCAAGAACGCGCGGGAGGGGTAGATACGCAGTATTTT	CASSQERAGGVDTQYF
TRBV4-2	TRBJ2-7	.	TRBD2	TGTGCCAGCAGCCAGCGGGAGAGGGACGAGCAGTACTTC	CASSQRERDEQYF
TRBV7-9	TRBJ1-2	.	.	TGTGCCAGCAGCTCGCTATTGGGCTACACCTTC	CASSSLLGYTF
TRBV10-1	TRBJ1-3	.	.	TGCGCCAGCACCCCTAGACCGAGCTCTGGAAACACCATATATTTT	CASTPRPSSGNTIYF
TRBV3-1/TRBV3-2	TRBJ2-1	.	.	TGTGCCAGCAGCGGGGGCTTCTTC	CASSGGFF
TRBV5-4	TRBJ2-3	.	TRBD2	TGTGCCAGCAGCCTAGCGGCCACAGATACGCAGTATTTT	CASSLAATDTQYF